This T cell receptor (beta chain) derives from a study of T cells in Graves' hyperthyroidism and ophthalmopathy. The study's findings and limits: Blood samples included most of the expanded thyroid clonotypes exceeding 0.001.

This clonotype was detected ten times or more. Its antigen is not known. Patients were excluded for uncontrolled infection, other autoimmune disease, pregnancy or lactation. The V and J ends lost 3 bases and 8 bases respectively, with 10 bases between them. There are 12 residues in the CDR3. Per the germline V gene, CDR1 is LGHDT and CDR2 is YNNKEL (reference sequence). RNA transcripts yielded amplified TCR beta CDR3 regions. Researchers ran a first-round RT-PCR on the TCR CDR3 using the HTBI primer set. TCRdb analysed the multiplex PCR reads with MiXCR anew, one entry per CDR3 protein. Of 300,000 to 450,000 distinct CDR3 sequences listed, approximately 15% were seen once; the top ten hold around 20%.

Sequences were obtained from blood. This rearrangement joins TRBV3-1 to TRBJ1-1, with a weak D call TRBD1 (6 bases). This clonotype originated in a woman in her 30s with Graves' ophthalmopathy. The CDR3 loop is CASSQGAAEAFF. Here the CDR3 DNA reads TGTGCCAGCAGCCAGGGGGCGGCGGAAGCTTTCTTT.